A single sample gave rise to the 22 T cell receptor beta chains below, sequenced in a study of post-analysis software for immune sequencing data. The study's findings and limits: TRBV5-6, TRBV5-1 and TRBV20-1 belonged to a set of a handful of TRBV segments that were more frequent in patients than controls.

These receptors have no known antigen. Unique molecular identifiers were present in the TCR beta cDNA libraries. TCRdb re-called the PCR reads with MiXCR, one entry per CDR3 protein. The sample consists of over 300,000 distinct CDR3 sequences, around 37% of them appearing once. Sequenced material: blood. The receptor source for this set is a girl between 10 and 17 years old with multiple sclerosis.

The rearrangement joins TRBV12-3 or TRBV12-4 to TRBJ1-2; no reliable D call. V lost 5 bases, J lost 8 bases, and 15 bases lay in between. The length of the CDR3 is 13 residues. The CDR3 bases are TGTGCCAGCAGTCACGGCACTTTAGGGGGCTACACCTTC. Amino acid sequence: CASSHGTLGGYTF.

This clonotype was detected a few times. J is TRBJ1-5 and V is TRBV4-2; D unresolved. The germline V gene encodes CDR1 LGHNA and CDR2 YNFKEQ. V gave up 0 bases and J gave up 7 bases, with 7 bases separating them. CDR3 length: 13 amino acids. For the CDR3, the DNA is TGTGCCAGCAGCCAAGATGAGGAACAGCCCCAGCATTTT. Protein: CASSQDEEQPQHF.

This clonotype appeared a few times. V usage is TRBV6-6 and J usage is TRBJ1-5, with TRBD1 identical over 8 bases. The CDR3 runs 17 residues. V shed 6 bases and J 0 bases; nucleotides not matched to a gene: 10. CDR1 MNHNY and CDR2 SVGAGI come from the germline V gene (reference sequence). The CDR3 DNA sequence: TGTGCCAGCAGGCCGGGACAGGAGAACTATAGCAATCAGCCCCAGCATTTT. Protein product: CASRPGQENYSNQPQHF.

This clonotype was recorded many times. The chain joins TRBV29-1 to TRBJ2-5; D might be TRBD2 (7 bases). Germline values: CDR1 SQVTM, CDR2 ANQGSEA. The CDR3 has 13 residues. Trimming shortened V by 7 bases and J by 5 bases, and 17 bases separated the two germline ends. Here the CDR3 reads CSGRGLGGETQYF. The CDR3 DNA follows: TGCAGCGGCCGAGGACTAGGGGGGGAGACCCAGTACTTC.

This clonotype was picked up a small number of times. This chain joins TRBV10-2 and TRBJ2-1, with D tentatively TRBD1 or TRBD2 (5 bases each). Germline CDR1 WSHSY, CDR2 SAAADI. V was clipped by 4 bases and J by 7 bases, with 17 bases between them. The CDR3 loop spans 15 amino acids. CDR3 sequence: CASSVFGPRGNEQFF. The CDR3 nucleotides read TGCGCCAGCAGTGTATTTGGCCCGAGGGGTAATGAGCAGTTCTTC.

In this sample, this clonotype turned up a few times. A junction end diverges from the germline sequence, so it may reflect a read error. This chain's CDR3 is CASSTGQGLGETQYF. CDR3 DNA sequence: TGTGCTAGCAGTACGGGACAGGGGTTGGGAGAGACCCAGTACTTC. The rearrangement joins TRBV7-7 to TRBJ2-5; 10 bases fit TRBD1. Germline CDR1 SSHAT, CDR2 FNYEAQ (reference sequence). The CDR3 contains 15 residues.

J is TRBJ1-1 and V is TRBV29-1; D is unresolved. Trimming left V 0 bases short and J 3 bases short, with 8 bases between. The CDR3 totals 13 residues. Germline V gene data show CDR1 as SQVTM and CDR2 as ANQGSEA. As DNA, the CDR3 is TGCAGCGTTGAAGATGCTACATACACTGAAGCTTTCTTT. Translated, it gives CSVEDATYTEAFF.

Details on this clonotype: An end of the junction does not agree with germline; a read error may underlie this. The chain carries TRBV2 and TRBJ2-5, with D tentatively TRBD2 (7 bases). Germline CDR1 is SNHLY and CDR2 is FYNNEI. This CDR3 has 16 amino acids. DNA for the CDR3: TGTGCCATCAGTGAGGCTTGGCGGGGGCATCAAGAGACCCAGTACTTC. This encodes CAISEAWRGHQETQYF.

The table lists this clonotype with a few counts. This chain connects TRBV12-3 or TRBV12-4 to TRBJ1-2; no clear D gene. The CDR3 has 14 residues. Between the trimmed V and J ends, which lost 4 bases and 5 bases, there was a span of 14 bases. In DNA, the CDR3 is TGTGCCAGCAGTTCACGACCCCTCGGATATGGCTACACCTTC. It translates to CASSSRPLGYGYTF.

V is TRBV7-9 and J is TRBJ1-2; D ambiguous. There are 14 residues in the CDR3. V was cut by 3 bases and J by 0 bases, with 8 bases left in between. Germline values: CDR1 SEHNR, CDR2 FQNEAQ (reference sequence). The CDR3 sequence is CASSLGLANYGYTF. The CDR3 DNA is TGTGCCAGCAGCTTGGGATTAGCTAACTATGGCTACACCTTC.

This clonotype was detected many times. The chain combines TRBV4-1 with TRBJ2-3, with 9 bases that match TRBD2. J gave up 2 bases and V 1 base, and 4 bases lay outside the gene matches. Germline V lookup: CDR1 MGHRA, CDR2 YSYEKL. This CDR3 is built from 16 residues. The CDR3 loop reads CASSQAERGVTDTQYF. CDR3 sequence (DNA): TGCGCCAGCAGCCAAGCTGAGCGGGGGGTCACAGATACGCAGTATTTT.

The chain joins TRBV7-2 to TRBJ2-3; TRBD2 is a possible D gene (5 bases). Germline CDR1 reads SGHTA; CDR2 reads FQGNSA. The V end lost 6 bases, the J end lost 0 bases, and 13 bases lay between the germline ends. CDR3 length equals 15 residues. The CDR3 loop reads CASRTPGVSTDTQYF. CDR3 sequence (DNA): TGTGCCAGCAGAACCCCCGGGGTGAGCACAGATACGCAGTATTTT.

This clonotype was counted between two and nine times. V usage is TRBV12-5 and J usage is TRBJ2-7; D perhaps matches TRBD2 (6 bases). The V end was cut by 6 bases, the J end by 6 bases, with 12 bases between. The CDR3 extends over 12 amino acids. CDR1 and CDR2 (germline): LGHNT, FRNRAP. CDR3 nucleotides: TGTGCTAGTGGGGCGGAGGGTCTCGAGCAGTACTTC. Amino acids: CASGAEGLEQYF.

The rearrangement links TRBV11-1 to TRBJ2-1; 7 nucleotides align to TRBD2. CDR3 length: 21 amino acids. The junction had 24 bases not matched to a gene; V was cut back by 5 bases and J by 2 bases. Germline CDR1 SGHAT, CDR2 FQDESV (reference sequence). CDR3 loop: CASSPQILRGITRGPYNEQFF. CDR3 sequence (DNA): TGTGCCAGCAGCCCCCAGATTTTGCGGGGGATCACCCGGGGCCCCTACAATGAGCAGTTCTTC. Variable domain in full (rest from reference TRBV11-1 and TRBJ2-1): EAEVAQSPRYKITEKSQAVAFWCDPISGHATLYWYRQILGQGPELLVQFQDESVVDDSQLPKDRFSAERLKGVDSTLKIQPAELGDSAMYLCASSPQILRGITRGPYNEQFFGPGTRLTVL.

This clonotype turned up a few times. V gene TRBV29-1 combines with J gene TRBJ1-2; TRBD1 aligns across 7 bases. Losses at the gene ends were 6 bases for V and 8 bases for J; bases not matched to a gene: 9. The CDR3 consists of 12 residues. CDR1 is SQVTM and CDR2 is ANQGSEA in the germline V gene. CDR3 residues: CSVAGTEEGYTF. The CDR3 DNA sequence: TGCAGCGTCGCCGGGACAGAGGAAGGCTACACCTTC.

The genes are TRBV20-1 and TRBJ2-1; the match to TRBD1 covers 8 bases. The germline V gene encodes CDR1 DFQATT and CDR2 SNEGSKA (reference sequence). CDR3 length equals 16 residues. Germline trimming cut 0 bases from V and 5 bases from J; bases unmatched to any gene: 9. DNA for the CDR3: TGCAGTGCTAGAGATCCGACAGGGGACTTTAACAATGAGCAGTTCTTC. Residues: CSARDPTGDFNNEQFF.

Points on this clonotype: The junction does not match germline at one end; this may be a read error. The CDR3 nucleotides are TGCAGTGCTGTACCCTATACCCATGAGCAGTGCTTC. Translation gives CSAVPYTHEQCF. The chain employs TRBV20-1 and TRBJ2-1; D not certain. The CDR3 sequence is 12 residues long. Germline V gene lookup returns CDR1 DFQATT and CDR2 SNEGSKA (reference sequence).

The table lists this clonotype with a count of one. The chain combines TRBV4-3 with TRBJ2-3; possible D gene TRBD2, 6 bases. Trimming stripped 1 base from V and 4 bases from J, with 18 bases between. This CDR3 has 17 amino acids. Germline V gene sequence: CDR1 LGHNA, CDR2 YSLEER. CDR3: CASSQALARTPPDTQYF. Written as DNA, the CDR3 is TGCGCCAGCAGCCAAGCTCTAGCGAGAACCCCGCCAGATACGCAGTATTTT.

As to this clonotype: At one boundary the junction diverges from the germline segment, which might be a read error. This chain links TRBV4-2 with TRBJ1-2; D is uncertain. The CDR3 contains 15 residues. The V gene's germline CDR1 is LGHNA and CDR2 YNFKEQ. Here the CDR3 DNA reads TGTGCCGGCAGCCAAGTAGTTACGGGAGACTATGGCTACACCTTC. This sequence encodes CAGSQVVTGDYGYTF.

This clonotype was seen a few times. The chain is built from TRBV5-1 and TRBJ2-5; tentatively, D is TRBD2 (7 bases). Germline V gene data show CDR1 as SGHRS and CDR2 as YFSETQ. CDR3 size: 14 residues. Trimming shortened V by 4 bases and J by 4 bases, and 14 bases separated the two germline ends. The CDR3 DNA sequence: TGCGCCAGCAGCGTCTGGGGGGGGCCAGAGACCCAGTACTTC. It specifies CASSVWGGPETQYF.

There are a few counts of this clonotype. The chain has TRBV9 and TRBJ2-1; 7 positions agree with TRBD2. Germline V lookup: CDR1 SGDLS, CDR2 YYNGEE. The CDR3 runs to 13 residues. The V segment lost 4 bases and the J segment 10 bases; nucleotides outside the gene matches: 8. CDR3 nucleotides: TGTGCCAGCAGCCCCCGACTAGCACTCGAGCAGTTCTTC. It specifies CASSPRLALEQFF.

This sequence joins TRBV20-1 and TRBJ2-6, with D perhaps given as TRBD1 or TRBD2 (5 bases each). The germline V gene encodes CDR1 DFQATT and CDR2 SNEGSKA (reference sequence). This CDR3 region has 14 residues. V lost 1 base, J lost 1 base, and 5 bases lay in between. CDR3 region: CSARGGSGANVLTF. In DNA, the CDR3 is TGCAGTGCTAGAGGGGGGTCTGGGGCCAACGTCCTGACTTTC.